Below are 26 T cell receptor beta chains sequenced from a single sample in a study of neurological immune-mediated disorders (dated by TCRdb to 2018 to 2020). Receptors were amplified or captured by 5' RACE. This sample was sequenced with an Illumina HiSeq 2500. TCRdb took the public reads, trimmed them with fastp at Q25, ran MiXCR for clone calling and kept in-frame beta chains. Entries are consolidated by CDR3 protein sequence, retaining the most common genes and DNA. The sample table holds 20,000 to 25,000 distinct CDR3 sequences, of which around 15% were seen once. The ten largest clonotypes hold approximately 7.9% of the sample. The sample taken for sequencing was CD8+ T cells from blood. The receptors were sampled from a young woman with multiple sclerosis.

This clonotype occurred many times. This chain joins TRBV12-3 or TRBV12-4 and TRBJ1-1; D is possibly TRBD1 (5 bases). The CDR3 is made up of 14 amino acids. The ends were cut back, 5 bases at V and 3 bases at J, with 13 bases in the middle. The CDR3 DNA reads as TGTGCCAGCAGTCCTCAGGGTTTCTACACTGAAGCTTTCTTT. This gives the protein CASSPQGFYTEAFF.

This chain links TRBV5-1 with TRBJ2-5; 9 nucleotides align to TRBD1. The CDR3 is made up of 14 amino acids. The V and J ends lost 7 bases and 5 bases, in that order; junction bases with no gene match: 9. In germline, CDR1 is SGHRS, CDR2 YFSETQ. This chain's CDR3 is CASSRTGAMETQYF. The CDR3 DNA reads as TGCGCCAGCTCACGGACAGGGGCAATGGAGACCCAGTACTTC.

This clonotype was found many times. The chain joins TRBV6-2 or TRBV6-3 to TRBJ1-2; D might be TRBD1 (5 bases). CDR1 and CDR2 (germline): MNHEY, SVGEGT. The CDR3 runs 14 residues. Trimming pared 0 bases from V and 6 bases from J, leaving 11 bases between. The CDR3 region has the DNA TGTGCCAGCAGTTACTCGAGGGGCCGAGATGGCTACACCTTC. Its protein product is CASSYSRGRDGYTF.

This clonotype came up many times. J is TRBJ2-1 and V is TRBV7-2; unclear D gene. Germline assignment: CDR1 SGHTA and CDR2 FQGNSA. CDR3 length: 15 amino acids. V was pared by 5 bases and J by 0 bases, with 11 bases between. The CDR3 is CASSLTESSYNEQFF. In DNA form, the CDR3 reads TGTGCCAGCAGCCTGACTGAAAGCTCCTACAATGAGCAGTTCTTC.

There are many counts of this clonotype. J is TRBJ2-7 and V is TRBV7-6; D might be TRBD2 (6 bases). Germline CDR1 is SGHVS and CDR2 is FNYEAQ. Trimming took off 3 bases at V and 6 bases at J, with 12 bases between the two ends. The CDR3 is 13 amino acids. The CDR3 region has the DNA TGTGCCAGCAGCTTGGGGAAGGGAGGCGAGCAGTACTTC. This encodes CASSLGKGGEQYF. The full variable domain, with the rest looked up from reference TRBV7-6 and TRBJ2-7, is GAGVSQSPRYKVTKRGQDVALRCDPISGHVSLYWYRQALGQGPEFLTYFNYEAQQDKSGLPNDRFSAERPEGSISTLTIQRTEQRDSAMYRCASSLGKGGEQYFGPGTRLTVT.

This clonotype has ten or more counts. This chain uses TRBV6-5 with TRBJ1-1, with D unresolved. This CDR3 comprises 15 residues. Germline CDR1 and CDR2: MNHEY and SVGAGI. V was cut by 2 bases and J by 7 bases, with 17 bases left in between. This chain's CDR3 is CASSYVSRGFGEAFF. The CDR3 DNA follows: TGTGCCAGCAGTTACGTTTCTCGGGGATTCGGTGAAGCTTTCTTT.

This clonotype was recorded many times. The V and J genes are TRBV6-6 and TRBJ2-7; D uncertain. The CDR3 extends over 15 amino acids. V was trimmed by 2 bases and J by 0 bases, leaving 11 bases between them. Germline CDR1 and CDR2: MNHNY and SVGAGI (reference sequence). The CDR3, as DNA: TGTGCCAGCAGTTACGTGGACGCAGCCTCCTACGAGCAGTACGTC. Its protein is CASSYVDAASYEQYV.

This clonotype has a single count. This chain connects TRBV12-3 or TRBV12-4 to TRBJ1-3, with D perhaps TRBD1 (5 bases). The CDR3 consists of 14 residues. Deletions cut 4 bases from V and 4 bases from J, with 11 bases between. CDR3 bases: TGTGCCAGCAGTTGGTCCGGGGCCGGAAACACCATATATTTT. Translation gives CASSWSGAGNTIYF.

In its sample, this clonotype was seen many times. This sequence joins TRBV20-1 and TRBJ2-1; unclear D gene. The V end lost 5 bases, the J end lost 5 bases, and 10 bases lay between the germline ends. Per the germline V gene, CDR1 is DFQATT and CDR2 is SNEGSKA (reference sequence). The length of the CDR3 is 12 residues. The CDR3 sequence: CSARRENNEQFF. Here the CDR3 DNA reads TGCAGTGCTCGTAGGGAAAACAATGAGCAGTTCTTC.

The table lists this clonotype with many counts. V is TRBV6-2 or TRBV6-3 and J is TRBJ2-7; D tentatively reads TRBD1 or TRBD2 (5 bases each). Trimming shortened V by 2 bases and J by 1 base, and 9 bases separated the two germline ends. CDR3 length: 14 amino acids. The germline V gene has CDR1 MNHEY and CDR2 SVGEGT. Written as DNA, the CDR3 is TGTGCCAGCAGTTACAGGGACGGATCCTACGAGCAGTACGTC. Encoded protein: CASSYRDGSYEQYV.

The sample holds many counts of this clonotype. The genes are TRBV13 and TRBJ1-1, with D tentatively TRBD1 (6 bases). Trimming pared 2 bases from V and 6 bases from J, leaving 19 bases between. CDR1 is PRHDT, CDR2 FYEKMQ, per germline (reference sequence). The CDR3 has 16 amino acids. The CDR3 here is CASSLRGAGRTPEAFF. The CDR3 coding sequence is TGTGCCAGCAGCTTACGGGGGGCGGGGCGAACCCCTGAAGCTTTCTTT.

In this sample, this clonotype turned up many times. DNA of the CDR3: TGCAGTGCTCGCCCTCGACTAGCGGGAGCTTTGCATGAGCAGTTCTTC. Protein sequence: CSARPRLAGALHEQFF. This sequence joins TRBV20-1 and TRBJ2-1; 12 bases line up with TRBD2. The germline V gene encodes CDR1 DFQATT and CDR2 SNEGSKA (reference sequence). The CDR3 is 16 amino acids. The V and J ends lost 5 bases and 8 bases, in that order; junction bases with no gene match: 13.

This clonotype was seen at least ten times. This chain joins TRBV12-3 or TRBV12-4 and TRBJ1-1; 7 bases are a match to TRBD1. The CDR3 has 14 amino acids. The V gene end was trimmed by 7 bases and the J gene end by 6 bases; junction bases not matched to a gene: 11. The CDR3 spells CASNPTGVVAEAFF. The CDR3 DNA is TGTGCCAGCAATCCTACAGGGGTGGTAGCTGAAGCTTTCTTT.

This clonotype was picked up many times. J is TRBJ2-7 and V is TRBV28, with D possibly matching TRBD1 (6 bases). V was cut by 3 bases and J by 6 bases, with 18 bases left in between. This CDR3 has 15 residues. Germline V lookup: CDR1 MDHEN, CDR2 SYDVKM. The CDR3 region is CASSFRPGERVEQYF. For the CDR3, the DNA is TGTGCCAGCAGTTTCCGTCCAGGGGAGAGGGTCGAGCAGTACTTC.

This clonotype was observed many times. This chain links TRBV7-9 with TRBJ1-2; 9 bases map to TRBD1. There are 16 residues in the CDR3. The V segment lost 5 bases and the J segment 4 bases; nucleotides outside the gene matches: 11. CDR1 is SEHNR and CDR2 is FQNEAQ in the germline V gene (reference sequence). The CDR3 loop reads CASSGPGTGSTYGYTF. The CDR3 coding sequence is TGTGCCAGCAGCGGGCCCGGGACAGGGTCGACCTATGGCTACACCTTC.

This clonotype is medium-sized within its sample. The J gene is TRBJ2-1, the V gene TRBV27, with D maybe TRBD2 (5 bases). This CDR3 comprises 15 residues. V was clipped by 7 bases and J by 5 bases, with 18 bases between them. The germline V gene has CDR1 MNHEY and CDR2 SMNVEV (reference sequence). CDR3 protein: CASKDRRGLHNEQFF. The CDR3 DNA sequence: TGTGCCAGCAAGGATCGGAGAGGGCTCCACAATGAGCAGTTCTTC.

This clonotype was seen repeatedly, ten times or more. This chain connects TRBV7-2 to TRBJ1-1; D is undetermined. V shed 5 bases and J shed 2 bases, with 21 bases lying between them. This CDR3 has 17 amino acids. CDR1 and CDR2 from the germline V gene are SGHTA and FQGNSA. The CDR3 reads CASSPQLAQQRNTEAFF. CDR3 nucleotides: TGTGCCAGCAGCCCACAACTGGCCCAACAGAGAAACACTGAAGCTTTCTTT.

By share of the sample, this clonotype is medium-sized. The chain recombines TRBV29-1 with TRBJ2-2; D is perhaps TRBD1 (5 bases). V was shortened by 3 bases and J by 2 bases, with 10 bases between the two germline ends. This CDR3 comprises 14 residues. Germline loops: CDR1 SQVTM, CDR2 ANQGSEA. The CDR3 coding sequence is TGCAGCGTTGATCGGCAGGGCAACACCGGGGAGCTGTTTTTT. Its translation: CSVDRQGNTGELFF.

This clonotype was observed many times. The genes are TRBV7-6 and TRBJ1-4; a weak D match, TRBD1 (6 bases). V gave up 1 base and J gave up 0 bases, with 12 bases separating them. In germline, CDR1 is SGHVS, CDR2 FNYEAQ. The CDR3 has 17 residues. CDR3 region: CASSLVTGSATNEKLFF. CDR3 DNA: TGTGCCAGCAGCTTAGTGACAGGCTCTGCAACTAATGAAAAACTGTTTTTT.

This clonotype was counted at least ten times. This rearrangement joins TRBV7-9 to TRBJ2-2; 12 bases are a match to TRBD1. This CDR3 contains 20 residues. CDR1 is SEHNR, CDR2 FQNEAQ, per germline (reference sequence). The J segment lost 5 bases and the V segment lost 5 bases, leaving 18 bases of the junction unmatched. The CDR3 region has the DNA TGTGCCAGCAGCGTACCTCTCGGGGACAGGGGGCCGCCCAGAACCGGGGAGCTGTTTTTT. The encoded protein is CASSVPLGDRGPPRTGELFF.

The table lists this clonotype with many counts. The chain recombines TRBV6-5 with TRBJ2-1, with TRBD2 matching 7 bases. V shed 7 bases, J shed 9 bases, and the junction held 12 bases outside the gene matches. CDR1 MNHEY and CDR2 SVGAGI come from the germline V gene. The CDR3 has 14 amino acids. The CDR3 bases are TGTGCCAGCATAAGGAGCGGGACCGGGGGTGAGCAGTTCTTC. This translates into CASIRSGTGGEQFF.

This clonotype was detected many times. This chain links TRBV10-2 with TRBJ1-5; 9 nucleotides agree with TRBD1. V was clipped by 3 bases and J by 7 bases; unmatched bases: 4. Looked up from germline, CDR1 is WSHSY and CDR2 is SAAADI. The CDR3 totals 14 residues. CDR3 in amino acids: CASSETGGRQPQHF. The CDR3 DNA sequence: TGCGCCAGCAGTGAAACAGGGGGCCGGCAGCCCCAGCATTTT.

The V call is TRBV28, the J call TRBJ2-7, with D maybe TRBD1 (5 bases). V dropped 8 bases and J dropped 2 bases, with 13 bases sitting between them. This CDR3 contains 13 residues. The germline V gene encodes CDR1 MDHEN and CDR2 SYDVKM. CDR3 nucleotides: TGTGCCAGCGGACAAACTTCGACCTACGAGCAGTACTTC. Translated: CASGQTSTYEQYF.

This clonotype has at least ten counts. CDR3 protein: CASSPGQGGPDTQYF. CDR3 DNA: TGTGCCAGCAGCCCTGGACAGGGCGGCCCAGATACGCAGTATTTT. This chain uses TRBV7-8 with TRBJ2-3, with 8 bases identical to TRBD1. Trimming cost V 5 bases and J 4 bases; bases outside gene matches: 8. CDR3 length: 15 amino acids. CDR1 SGHVS and CDR2 FQNEAQ come from the germline V gene.

This clonotype came up many times. The chain has TRBV20-1 and TRBJ1-2; D unresolved. This CDR3 is 18 amino acids long. The ends were cut back, 0 bases at V and 0 bases at J, with 20 bases in the middle. Germline V gives CDR1 DFQATT, CDR2 SNEGSKA (reference sequence). The CDR3 loop reads CSARDGREGYRANYGYTF. The CDR3 nucleotides read TGCAGTGCTAGAGATGGGAGGGAAGGATATAGGGCTAACTATGGCTACACCTTC.

Within the sample, this clonotype is medium-sized (0.01 to 0.1%). The chain is built from TRBV28 and TRBJ2-7; TRBD2 agrees at 9 bases. This CDR3 comprises 14 residues. Germline lookup yields CDR1 MDHEN and CDR2 SYDVKM. J was trimmed by 6 bases and V by 3 bases; bases with no gene match: 6. The CDR3 DNA follows: TGTGCCAGCAGTTTGCCAGCGGGGGGACGCGAGCAGTACTTC. Translated: CASSLPAGGREQYF.